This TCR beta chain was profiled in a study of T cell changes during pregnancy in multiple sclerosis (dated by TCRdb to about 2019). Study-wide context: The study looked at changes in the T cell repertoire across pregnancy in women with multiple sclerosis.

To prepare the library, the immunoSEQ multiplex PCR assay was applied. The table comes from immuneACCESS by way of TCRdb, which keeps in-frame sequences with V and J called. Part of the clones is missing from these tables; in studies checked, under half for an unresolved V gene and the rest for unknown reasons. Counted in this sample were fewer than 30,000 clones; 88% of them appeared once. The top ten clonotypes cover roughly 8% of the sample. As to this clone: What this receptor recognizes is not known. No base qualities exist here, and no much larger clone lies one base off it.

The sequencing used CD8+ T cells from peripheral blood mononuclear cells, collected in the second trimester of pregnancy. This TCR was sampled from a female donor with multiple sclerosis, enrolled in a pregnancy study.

The DNA sequence reads TGCGCCAGCAGCCAATCGGTTCGCGAAGGGGCGTCCTCCTACAATGAGCAGTTCTTC. Translated, it reads CASSQSVREGASSYNEQFF. The chain uses TRBV4-1 and TRBJ2-1; perhaps TRBD1 is the D gene, with 5 bases matching. A distance of 20 bases separates the germline ends of V and J, which lose 2 bases and 0 bases respectively. The CDR3 numbers 19 residues from cysteine through phenylalanine. CDR3 DNA only is kept here, 57 bases in frame from base 1. The germline V gene yields MGHRA for CDR1 and YSYEKL for CDR2.